Listed below are T cell receptor beta chains from one sample, sequenced in a study of TIL therapy for anti-PD-1-resistant metastatic lung cancer. Clones were sequenced by immunoSEQ multiplex PCR, and TCRdb holds only the in-frame ones, with some missing. Of tens of thousands of clones in the sample, roughly 85% are singletons; the top ten hold 4% to 5.5%. The sequencing here drew on blood, taken at baseline. The receptors here all came from a woman aged 30-85 years with non-small cell lung cancer. The CDR3 runs from the conserved cysteine through the conserved F or W. The D gene is left open where the match is weak. For some rows the clone size is stated as once, few or many, or as a class when expanded; others skip it.

cdr3_nt	cdr3_aa	d_call	v_call	j_call	clone_size
TGTGCCAGCAGAGGCGGTGAGGGAGGAGGCTACACCTTC	CASRGGEGGGYTF	-	TRBV6-5	TRBJ1-2	once
TGTGCCAGCTCACCTACGGACAGACCCTACGAGCAGTACTTC	CASSPTDRPYEQYF	-	TRBV18	TRBJ2-7	-
TGTGCCAGCAGCGTAGTTGAGACTAGCGGATACTACGAGCAGTACTTC	CASSVVETSGYYEQYF	TRBD2	TRBV9	TRBJ2-7	-
TGCAGCGTTGAAGAATCCTACGAGCAGTACTTC	CSVEESYEQYF	-	TRBV29-1	TRBJ2-7	-
TGTGCAAGTCGCTCACCTAGCGGGAGGGCCGGAAATGAGCAGTTCTTC	CASRSPSGRAGNEQFF	-	TRBV12-2	TRBJ2-1	-
TGTGCCAGTAGTATAGGAGGGCGGCAAAAACTGTTTTTT	CASSIGGRQKLFF	-	TRBV19	TRBJ1-4	-
TGTGCCAGCATAATTCCGGGGGCGGGTGGTCAGCCCCAGCATTTT	CASIIPGAGGQPQHF	-	TRBV21-1	TRBJ1-5	-
TGTGCCAGCAGCTCCAAGACTAGGACCTACGAGCAGTACTTC	CASSSKTRTYEQYF	-	TRBV11-1	TRBJ2-7	-
TGTGCCAGCAGCTTAGCCCCCAGGGGCGGGGTGTACAATGAGCAGTTCTTC	CASSLAPRGGVYNEQFF	-	TRBV7-8	TRBJ2-1	-
TGTGCCTTTGCTGGGACCAACCCCTGGGAGCAGTACTTC	CAFAGTNPWEQYF	-	TRBV30	TRBJ2-7	once
TGTGCCAGCTCACCGCCGGGACAGGGGTCTAATGAAAAACTGTTTTTT	CASSPPGQGSNEKLFF	TRBD1	TRBV18	TRBJ1-4	-
TGTGCCAGCACCTTTGGACAGGATACCTACGAGCAGTACTTC	CASTFGQDTYEQYF	TRBD1	TRBV6-1	TRBJ2-7	-
TGTGCCAGCAGCTACAAACTACAGGGGGCCGCGTACGAGCAGTACTTC	CASSYKLQGAAYEQYF	TRBD1	TRBV7-6	TRBJ2-7	-
TGTGCCAGCAGCCCCCCGACAGGGGTCCGGGCACCCCTCCACTTT	CASSPPTGVRAPLHF	TRBD1	TRBV5-7	TRBJ1-6	few
TGTGCCAGTGTGGGACAGCGTTCTCAGCCCCAGCATTTT	CASVGQRSQPQHF	TRBD1	TRBV19	TRBJ1-5	-
TGTGCCAGCAGCCGCGGGACGTACGAGCAGTACTTC	CASSRGTYEQYF	-	TRBV7-9	TRBJ2-7	few
TGCGCCAGCAGCCGACTAGCGACGAACACCGGGGAGCTGTTTTTT	CASSRLATNTGELFF	TRBD2	TRBV5-1	TRBJ2-2	few
TGCGCCAGCAGCTTGGCGGGGACAGGGGTCACAGATACGCAGTATTTT	CASSLAGTGVTDTQYF	TRBD1	TRBV5-1	TRBJ2-3	-
TGTGCCACCAGCGGAAGGACAGGTTCTAAGGACGAGCAGTACTTC	CATSGRTGSKDEQYF	TRBD1	TRBV15	TRBJ2-7	-
TGTGCCAGTAGTACCGGACAGGGGTTAGCTGAAGCTTTCTTT	CASSTGQGLAEAFF	TRBD1	TRBV19	TRBJ1-1	once
TGTGCCACAAGAATCCAAACGAACACTGAAGCTTTCTTT	CATRIQTNTEAFF	-	TRBV7-2	TRBJ1-1	-
TGTGCCAGCAGCCCGAAGGGGCTGGGCTACACCTTC	CASSPKGLGYTF	-	TRBV5-5	TRBJ1-2	-
TGTGCCAGCAGCGAAGGGGGTTCTGAAGCTTTCTTT	CASSEGGSEAFF	-	TRBV7-2	TRBJ1-1	-
TGTGCCATCAGGGGGAGCGGGGGCGGCGAGCAGTACTTC	CAIRGSGGGEQYF	TRBD2	TRBV10-3	TRBJ2-7	-
TGTGCCACCAGCAGAGCTCTTTTAAGGGGTTTCAACACTGAAGCTTTCTTT	CATSRALLRGFNTEAFF	-	TRBV15	TRBJ1-1	-
TGCGCCAGCAGCCCCAGGACAGGGTGGAACACTGAAGCTTTCTTT	CASSPRTGWNTEAFF	TRBD1	TRBV4-1	TRBJ1-1	-
TGCGCCAGCAGCCAAGCATCCGGCTCTAACTATGGCTACACCTTC	CASSQASGSNYGYTF	-	TRBV4-3	TRBJ1-2	-
TGTGCCAGCAGCCAAGAAGCGGGGGGGCTAACCGGGGAGCTGTTTTTT	CASSQEAGGLTGELFF	TRBD2	TRBV4-2	TRBJ2-2	-
TGTGCCAGCAGTGAATTCGGTACAGGAAACTATGGCTACACCTTC	CASSEFGTGNYGYTF	-	TRBV25-1	TRBJ1-2	few
TGCGCCAGCAGCTTGGCCGCTGGGGGTGAGACCCAGTACTTC	CASSLAAGGETQYF	-	TRBV5-1	TRBJ2-5	-
TGTGCCAGCTCACCCAATCAGCCCCAGCATTTT	CASSPNQPQHF	-	TRBV18	TRBJ1-5	few
TGTGCCAGCAGCCCTAGCAGGACAGGGGACTACAATGAGCAGTTCTTC	CASSPSRTGDYNEQFF	TRBD1	TRBV7-2	TRBJ2-1	-
TGTGCCAGCAGTGAGGGACAGGGTTCCCAGCCCCAGCATTTT	CASSEGQGSQPQHF	TRBD1	TRBV2	TRBJ1-5	-
TGTGCCAGCAGCTTAGTCGGGGGGAGCACTGAAGCTTTCTTT	CASSLVGGSTEAFF	-	TRBV7-9	TRBJ1-1	once
TGTGCCAGCAGTTTTTATACAGGAGGGAACACTGAAGCTTTCTTT	CASSFYTGGNTEAFF	-	TRBV28	TRBJ1-1	-
TGCGCCAGCAGTCCCCAGGGTACCTATGGCTACACCTTC	CASSPQGTYGYTF	-	TRBV10-1	TRBJ1-2	-
TGTGCCAGCAGCCCCCCGCCAGCTTCGAACACCGGGGAGCTGTTTTTT	CASSPPPASNTGELFF	-	TRBV7-3	TRBJ2-2	-
TGTGCCAGTAAAATGGACAGGGTGACTGAAGCTTTCTTT	CASKMDRVTEAFF	TRBD1	TRBV19	TRBJ1-1	-
TGTGCCAGCAGCTCCCTATGGACTAGCGGGAGCAACAATGAGCAGTTCTTC	CASSSLWTSGSNNEQFF	TRBD2	TRBV7-9	TRBJ2-1	once
TGTGCCAGCAGCGTCGGCCAAGACTACGAGCAGTACTTC	CASSVGQDYEQYF	-	TRBV9	TRBJ2-7	-
TGTGCCAGCAGCTTATCTGGAGGCTTAGGAGATACGCAGTATTTT	CASSLSGGLGDTQYF	-	TRBV5-8	TRBJ2-3	-
TGTGCCAGCAGCTTCTCAGGAAACTATGGCTACACCTTC	CASSFSGNYGYTF	-	TRBV5-4	TRBJ1-2	once
TGTGCCAGCAGTGCTATCCGGGACAGGGCAGAGACCCAGTACTTC	CASSAIRDRAETQYF	TRBD1	TRBV6-1	TRBJ2-5	-
TGTGCCAGCAGCTTGTCTTTCTCTGCAACTAATGAAAAACTGTTTTTT	CASSLSFSATNEKLFF	-	TRBV5-8	TRBJ1-4	-
TGCGCCAGCAGCTTGGTTTACACCGGGGAGCTGTTTTTT	CASSLVYTGELFF	-	TRBV5-1	TRBJ2-2	-
TGCGCCAGCAGTGAGCGTCGTCGGCAGGGGGAACACAGAGACACAGATACGCAGTATTTT	CASSERRRQGEHRDTDTQYF	TRBD1	TRBV10-2	TRBJ2-3	-
TGTGCCAGTAGTATCGGGGACACCGGGAGGAACATTCAGTACTTC	CASSIGDTGRNIQYF	-	TRBV19	TRBJ2-4	-
TGTGCCAGCAGTCCCGGACAGGGGGGGTATGGCTACACCTTC	CASSPGQGGYGYTF	TRBD1	TRBV5-6	TRBJ1-2	once
TGTGCCAGCAGCGCCAAGGGTGATTCGTATGGCTACACCTTC	CASSAKGDSYGYTF	-	TRBV9	TRBJ1-2	-
TGTGCCAGCAGCTTAGGACAGGGGATAGACGAGCAGTACTTC	CASSLGQGIDEQYF	TRBD1	TRBV13	TRBJ2-7	-
TGTGCCAGCAGTGTAGGGACAGTACTAATGTCAGATACGCAGTATTTT	CASSVGTVLMSDTQYF	TRBD1	TRBV28	TRBJ2-3	-
TGTGCCAGCAGCTTAGGACAGGGGCGGCGATATACGCAGTATTTT	CASSLGQGRRYTQYF	TRBD1	TRBV7-2	TRBJ2-3	-
TGTGCCAGCAGCTTCGGGAACTCCTACGAGCAGTACTTC	CASSFGNSYEQYF	-	TRBV7-2	TRBJ2-7	-
TGTGCCAGCAGCTCGCCCGTCTGGAGCAGCGAGAGTGGGCGGGCTTTCTTT	CASSSPVWSSESGRAFF	-	TRBV7-9	TRBJ1-1	few
TGTGCCAGTAGCATAGACATGTACAACAGGGACTCTAACTATGGCTACACCTTC	CASSIDMYNRDSNYGYTF	-	TRBV19	TRBJ1-2	-
TGTGCCAGCAGTTTAGGCGGGGGCACCTACGAGCAGTACTTC	CASSLGGGTYEQYF	-	TRBV28	TRBJ2-7	-
TGTGCCAGCCTCGGGTTAAATGAAAAACTGTTTTTT	CASLGLNEKLFF	-	TRBV28	TRBJ1-4	-
TGTGCCAGCAGCTTGCCGAAACTTTCTAACTATGGCTACACCTTC	CASSLPKLSNYGYTF	-	TRBV5-6	TRBJ1-2	-
TGTGCCAGTAGTTCACCGCAGGGAACCGGGGAGCTGTTTTTT	CASSSPQGTGELFF	-	TRBV19	TRBJ2-2	-
TGTGCCAGTAGGGCGGGACAATTAAACACTGAAGCTTTCTTT	CASRAGQLNTEAFF	-	TRBV19	TRBJ1-1	few